This T cell receptor beta chain is from a study of control samples from healthy donors and cancer patients. This CDR3 is 14 amino acids long. After removal of 1 base from V and 4 bases from J, the junction contained 1 base not matched to a gene. From germline, CDR1 is SGHVS and CDR2 FNYEAQ. Profiling relied on immunoSEQ multiplex PCR, and the TCRdb table lists in-frame clones only, not all of them. Among 120,000 or so clones listed, approximately 91% were seen once. The sequenced sample was blood. This sequence was found in a woman aged 18-29 years in good health. The chain uses TRBV7-6 and TRBJ2-1; 7 nucleotides line up with TRBD1. In DNA, the CDR3 is TGTGCCAGCAGCTTAGACAGGGGTTACAATGAGCAGTTCTTC. Amino acids: CASSLDRGYNEQFF. The full variable domain, with the rest looked up from reference TRBV7-6 and TRBJ2-1, is GAGVSQSPRYKVTKRGQDVALRCDPISGHVSLYWYRQALGQGPEFLTYFNYEAQQDKSGLPNDRFSAERPEGSISTLTIQRTEQRDSAMYRCASSLDRGYNEQFFGPGTRLTVL.